This record looks at one T cell receptor beta chain sequence and its context. Libraries were prepared by immunoSEQ multiplex PCR; TCRdb keeps only in-frame clonotypes and omits some of them. The data hold 200,000 to 250,000 clones, with 65% to 90% observed a single time. The data originate from a study of blood T cell repertoires in COVID-19. Study context: Researchers got acute and convalescent COVID-19 samples from the United States, Italy and Spain. Sources were T cells, B-cell-depleted T cells, or PBMCs; the material itself was cDNA or gDNA.

Germline V CDR1 and CDR2: MDHEN, SYDVKM. V was clipped by 4 bases and J by 0 bases, with 6 bases between them. The length of the CDR3 is 13 residues. The source material was peripheral blood. This chain uses TRBV28 with TRBJ1-2; D not certain. The receptor was isolated from a woman aged 45-60 years with acute or convalescent COVID-19. This CDR3 is CASSWSPNYGYTF. The CDR3 DNA reads TGTGCCAGCAGTTGGAGCCCTAACTATGGCTACACCTTC.